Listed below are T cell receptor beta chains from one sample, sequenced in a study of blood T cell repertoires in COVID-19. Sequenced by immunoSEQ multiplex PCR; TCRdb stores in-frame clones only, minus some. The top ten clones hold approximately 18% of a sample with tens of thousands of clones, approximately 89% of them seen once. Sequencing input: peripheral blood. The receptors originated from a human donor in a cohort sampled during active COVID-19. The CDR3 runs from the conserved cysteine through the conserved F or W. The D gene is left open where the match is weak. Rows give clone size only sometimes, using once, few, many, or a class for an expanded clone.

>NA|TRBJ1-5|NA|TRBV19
TGTGCCAGTAGTATAGGCGGGAACCAGCCCCAGCATTTT
CASSIGGNQPQHF
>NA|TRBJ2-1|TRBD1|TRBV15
TGTGCCACCAGCAGCGACAGGGGGCTCTATGAGCAGTTCTTC
CATSSDRGLYEQFF
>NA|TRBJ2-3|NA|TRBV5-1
TGCGCCAGCAGCCCCGGGACAACCCGAAATACGCAGTATTTT
CASSPGTTRNTQYF
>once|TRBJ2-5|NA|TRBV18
TGTGCCAGCTCACCAAGACAGCAAGAGACCCAGTACTTC
CASSPRQQETQYF
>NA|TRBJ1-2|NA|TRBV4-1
TGCGCCAGCAGCCAAAGGTTCCCCGACATCAAGTCCCCTGGCTACACCTTC
CASSQRFPDIKSPGYTF
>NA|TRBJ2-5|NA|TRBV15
TGTGCCACCAGCCCAAGATCGGGTCAAGAGACCCAGTACTTC
CATSPRSGQETQYF
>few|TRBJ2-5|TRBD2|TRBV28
TGTGCCAGCATAGGCCTAGCGGGGGGCAGGCAGACCCAGTACTTC
CASIGLAGGRQTQYF
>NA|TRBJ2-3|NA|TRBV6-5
TGTGCCACCCGCGAGGGGGTCACAGATACGCAGTATTTT
CATREGVTDTQYF
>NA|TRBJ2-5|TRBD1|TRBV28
TGTGCCAGCAGTCAACAGGGGCAAGAGACCCAGTACTTC
CASSQQGQETQYF
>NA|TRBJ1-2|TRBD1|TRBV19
TGTGCCAGTACCGCTCCGGGACAGGGGGTTAACTATGGCTACACCTTC
CASTAPGQGVNYGYTF
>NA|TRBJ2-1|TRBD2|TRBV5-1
TGCGCCAGCAGCTTGGGCGGGGGGGTCTACAATGAGCAGTTCTTC
CASSLGGGVYNEQFF
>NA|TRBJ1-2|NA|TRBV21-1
TGTGCCAGCGGGACCGGGACAGGGGTTTATGGCTACACCTTC
CASGTGTGVYGYTF
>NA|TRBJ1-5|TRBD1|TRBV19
TGTGCCAGTAGTACCGGGACAGGGGGCCGACAGCCCCAGCATTTT
CASSTGTGGRQPQHF
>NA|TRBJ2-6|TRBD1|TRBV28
TGTGCCAGCGGCAGGGGGCCTGGGGCCAACGTCCTGACTTTC
CASGRGPGANVLTF